One and the same sample provided the 3 T cell receptor beta chains below, sequenced in a study of blood T cell repertoires in COVID-19. Generated by immunoSEQ multiplex PCR, the TCRdb table keeps only in-frame clones and is missing some. The sample lists some 41,000 clones, around four fifths occurring once. The sequencing sample was made of peripheral blood. All receptors come from a woman over 75 with active or convalescent COVID-19.

The J gene is TRBJ1-6, the V gene TRBV28; D not resolved. Deletions cut 9 bases from V and 6 bases from J, with 21 bases between. The CDR3 consists of 16 residues. From germline, CDR1 is MDHEN and CDR2 SYDVKM. CDR3 in amino acids: CASLNHAGVSNSPLHF. The CDR3 DNA sequence: TGTGCCAGTCTTAACCATGCCGGGGTCAGTAATTCACCCCTCCACTTT. The complete variable domain, with remaining parts taken from reference TRBV28 and TRBJ1-6, reads DVKVTQSSRYLVKRTGEKVFLECVQDMDHENMFWYRQDPGLGLRLIYFSYDVKMKEKGDIPEGYSVSREKKERFSLILESASTNQTSMYLCASLNHAGVSNSPLHFGNGTRLTVT.

V gene TRBV19 combines with J gene TRBJ1-6; perhaps TRBD1 as D (5 bases). CDR1 is LNHDA, CDR2 SQIVND, per germline (reference sequence). Trimming cost V 9 bases and J 4 bases, with 19 bases left between them. This CDR3 region has 16 residues. Here the CDR3 DNA reads TGTGCCAGCACCAACATGGGGCAGAGTTATAATTCACCCCTCCACTTT. Translating gives CASTNMGQSYNSPLHF.

CDR3 sequence: CASSYMGQGANEQFF. As DNA, the CDR3 is TGTGCCAGCAGTTACATGGGACAGGGAGCCAATGAGCAGTTCTTC. The chain has TRBV6-5 and TRBJ2-1; 9 bases match TRBD1. Germline CDR1 reads MNHEY; CDR2 reads SVGAGI. J gave up 6 bases and V 2 bases, and 5 bases lay outside the gene matches. This CDR3 contains 15 residues.